These 8 T cell receptor beta chains originate from one sample sequenced in a study of blood T cell repertoires in COVID-19. Generated by immunoSEQ multiplex PCR, the TCRdb table keeps only in-frame clones and is missing some. Seen here are about 410,000 clones, about 90% observed once, and the top ten hold 0.6%. The specimen sequenced was PBMCs or T cells enriched from blood (not recorded which). The receptors stem from a man aged 18-30 years who had recovered from COVID-19.

DNA of the CDR3: TGCGCCAGCAGCTTGGGACAGGGGGCCGTGGCTTTCTTT. Protein sequence: CASSLGQGAVAFF. This chain links TRBV5-1 with TRBJ1-1; TRBD1 agrees at 10 bases. The CDR3 is 13 amino acids. J lost 11 bases, V lost 0 bases, and 4 bases had no gene match. Germline V gene sequence: CDR1 SGHRS, CDR2 YFSETQ.

The chain employs TRBV7-9 and TRBJ1-2; weak D call: TRBD1 (5 bases). The germline V gene encodes CDR1 SEHNR and CDR2 FQNEAQ (reference sequence). V was trimmed by 5 bases and J by 2 bases, leaving 12 bases between them. CDR3 size: 14 residues. CDR3 sequence reads: CASSAGQWNYGYTF. The CDR3 DNA follows: TGTGCCAGCAGCGCGGGGCAGTGGAACTATGGCTACACCTTC.

V and J are TRBV5-6 and TRBJ1-1; no firm D call. Germline CDR1 is SGHDT and CDR2 is YYEEEE. CDR3 length: 15 amino acids. The V and J ends lost 2 bases and 1 base respectively, with 12 bases between them. The CDR3 region is CASSFRSGGNTEAFF. In DNA form, the CDR3 reads TGTGCCAGCAGCTTTCGGTCGGGAGGGAACACTGAAGCTTTCTTT.

This chain uses TRBV30 with TRBJ2-1; unclear D gene. Germline CDR1 GTSNPN, CDR2 SVGIG (reference sequence). Between the trimmed V and J ends, which lost 4 bases and 8 bases, there was a span of 15 bases. CDR3 size: 13 residues. The CDR3 bases are TGTGCCTGGATGTTCTCTTCTAGAGATGAGCAGTTCTTC. Translating gives CAWMFSSRDEQFF.

The V and J genes are TRBV7-2 and TRBJ2-5, with TRBD1 matching over 7 bases. This CDR3 comprises 15 residues. Trimming removed 4 bases from V and 0 bases from J; junction bases left unmatched: 5. The germline gives CDR1 SGHTA, CDR2 FQGNSA. For the CDR3, the DNA is TGTGCCAGCAGCTCGGGACAGACGTACCAAGAGACCCAGTACTTC. It translates to CASSSGQTYQETQYF.

The table lists this clone with a count of one. The genes are TRBV7-9 and TRBJ1-5; D may be TRBD1 (5 bases). Germline V CDR1 and CDR2: SEHNR, FQNEAQ (reference sequence). The CDR3 length is 13 residues. Trimming pared 1 base from V and 7 bases from J, leaving 8 bases between. CDR3 sequence reads: CASSLGGWQPQHF. DNA for the CDR3: TGTGCCAGCAGCTTAGGGGGCTGGCAGCCCCAGCATTTT. Filled out from reference TRBV7-9 and TRBJ1-5, the complete variable domain reads DTGVSQNPRHKITKRGQNVTFRCDPISEHNRLYWYRQTLGQGPEFLTYFQNEAQLEKSRLLSDRFSAERPKGSFSTLEIQRTEQGDSAMYLCASSLGGWQPQHFGDGTRLSIL.

This rearrangement joins TRBV5-5 to TRBJ2-2; TRBD2 might be the D (5 bases). V lost 4 bases and J lost 3, with 19 bases in between. Per the germline V gene, CDR1 is SGHKS and CDR2 is YYEKEE (reference sequence). This CDR3 spans 17 amino acids. CDR3: CASSARLMTDYTGELFF. The CDR3 DNA follows: TGTGCCAGCAGCGCGCGACTAATGACGGACTACACCGGGGAGCTGTTTTTT.

The CDR3 sequence: CATSRDRAGELFF. The CDR3 DNA follows: TGTGCCACCAGCAGAGATCGGGCCGGGGAGCTGTTTTTT. V is TRBV15 and J is TRBJ2-2; D is uncertain. V gave up 0 bases and J gave up 6 bases, with 5 bases separating them. The CDR3 is made up of 13 amino acids. Germline CDR1 LNHNV, CDR2 YYDKDF (reference sequence). The complete variable domain, with remaining parts taken from reference TRBV15 and TRBJ2-2, reads DAMVIQNPRYQVTQFGKPVTLSCSQTLNHNVMYWYQQKSSQAPKLLFHYYDKDFNNEADTPDNFQSRRPNTSFCFLDIRSPGLGDTAMYLCATSRDRAGELFFGEGSRLTVL.